The clone carrying this T cell receptor (beta chain) has a handful of counts. Using unique molecular identifiers, the investigators prepared the TCRbeta library. TCRdb analysed the PCR reads with MiXCR anew, one entry per CDR3 protein. The table has a few hundred thousand distinct CDR3 sequences, 13% seen once. The data were taken from a study of T-cell reconstitution after alpha-beta-depleted transplantation in children. The CDR3 extends over 13 amino acids. With 4 bases removed from V and 6 bases from J, the gap between germline ends came to 10 bases. Germline V lookup: CDR1 LGHDT, CDR2 YNNKEL (reference sequence).

This clonotype originated in a human donor who donated a stem cell graft to a child with Fanconi anemia. V is TRBV3-1 and J is TRBJ2-1; D is perhaps TRBD1 (6 bases). The sample consisted of PBMCs, taken from the stem cell graft. CDR3 in DNA: TGTGCCAGCAGCCCTTTCAGGGGCAATGAGCAGTTCTTC. Translation: CASSPFRGNEQFF.